Sequencing of this T cell receptor (beta chain) was carried out in a study of cytomegalovirus exposure and HLA in healthy donors. 60 Vbeta and 13 Jbeta primers were used in PCR. TCRdb's copy holds only in-frame clones and misses some; the assay was immunoSEQ multiplex PCR. The sample contains some 91,000 clones, around 77% of which appear only once. Germline lookup yields CDR1 SGHNT and CDR2 YENEEA. The CDR3 extends over 16 amino acids. V trimming: 1 base; J trimming: 0 bases; junction bases outside the gene matches: 4. Concerning this clone: Its antigen is unknown.

Study-wide points: Cytomegalovirus association was assigned to more than 150 TCR beta chains. Upon later analysis, HLA-associated TCR beta chains proved more clonally expanded than other, equally common chains. On later analysis, the bulk of CMV-associated TCR beta chains appeared to be HLA-restricted.

The sequencing input was PBMCs. The chain has TRBV11-3 and TRBJ2-3; 7 bases are shared with TRBD2. This TCR came from a man between 40 and 49 years old in good health and CMV-seronegative. CDR3 sequence reads: CASSLGQRESTDTQYF. CDR3 DNA: TGTGCCAGCAGCTTAGGCCAGCGGGAAAGCACAGATACGCAGTATTTT.